A single sample is the source of the 10 T cell receptor beta chains below, sequenced in a study of blood T cells in healthy people across ages. Using a J-beta primer mix together with a sample-barcoded 5' primer, a second PCR was run for about 6 to 12 cycles. TCRdb called the 5' RACE reads again in MiXCR, with one record for every CDR3 protein. The data hold hundreds of thousands of distinct CDR3 sequences, with around 41% observed a single time. Material for sequencing was blood. All receptors derive from a man older than 75 in good health.

This clonotype was observed a few times. J is TRBJ2-3 and V is TRBV20-1, with 7 bases matching TRBD2. V trimming: 8 bases; J trimming: 4 bases; junction bases outside the gene matches: 15. The CDR3 spans 15 residues. Germline-derived CDR1 and CDR2 are DFQATT and SNEGSKA (reference sequence). The CDR3, as DNA: TGCAGTTCGCGTCAGGCGGGAGTGTTGCCAGATACGCAGTATTTT. Its protein product is CSSRQAGVLPDTQYF.

The rearrangement uses TRBV29-1 and TRBJ2-4, with D tentatively TRBD1 or TRBD2 (5 bases each). This CDR3 has 16 amino acids. V shed 4 bases and J shed 0 bases, with 16 bases lying between them. Germline CDR1 and CDR2: SQVTM and ANQGSEA. The CDR3 DNA sequence: TGCAGCGTTGGTCTTGGGGGAAGCAGAGCCAAAAACATTCAGTACTTC. It encodes CSVGLGGSRAKNIQYF.

The chain joins TRBV7-2 to TRBJ2-5; D unresolved. The germline V gene encodes CDR1 SGHTA and CDR2 FQGNSA. This CDR3 region has 14 residues. The V end was cut by 5 bases, the J end by 5 bases, with 15 bases between. The CDR3 loop reads CASSPRKGRETQYF. The DNA for the CDR3 is TGTGCCAGCAGCCCGCGGAAGGGTCGGGAGACCCAGTACTTC.

This chain links TRBV6-5 with TRBJ2-3; D may correspond to TRBD1 or TRBD2 (5 bases each). Per germline, CDR1 MNHEY and CDR2 SVGAGI. The ends were cut back, 7 bases at V and 6 bases at J, with 23 bases in the middle. The CDR3 is 16 residues long. The chain's CDR3 is CASTEGSGTPTDTQYF. The CDR3 DNA sequence: TGTGCCAGCACCGAGGGGTCAGGGACCCCCACGGATACGCAGTATTTT.

The chain employs TRBV28 and TRBJ1-2; D gene uncertain. Trimming removed 5 bases at V and 8 bases at J, with 9 bases between. This CDR3 comprises 11 residues. The germline gives CDR1 MDHEN, CDR2 SYDVKM. CDR3 sequence: CASSRLRGYTF. The CDR3 region has the DNA TGTGCCAGCAGTCGACTTAGGGGCTACACCTTC.

The rearrangement links TRBV4-1 to TRBJ2-7, with D tentatively TRBD1 (6 bases). Trimming left V 3 bases short and J 6 bases short, with 15 bases between. CDR3 length: 14 amino acids. Germline assignment: CDR1 MGHRA and CDR2 YSYEKL. The CDR3 DNA reads TGCGCCAGCAGCCAGGGCGGCAGGGGCTGCGAGCAGTACTTC. Translation gives CASSQGGRGCEQYF.

This sequence joins TRBV6-2 or TRBV6-3 and TRBJ2-3, with D possibly being TRBD1 (6 bases). The CDR3 sequence is 15 residues long. CDR1 is MNHEY, CDR2 SVGEGT, per germline. The V gene lost 8 bases and the J gene lost 3 bases, with 18 bases spanning the gap. The CDR3 here is CASGAGAGVTDTQYF. The CDR3 DNA reads as TGTGCCAGCGGGGCGGGCGCAGGGGTAACAGATACGCAGTATTTT.

This clonotype turned up a few times. The V gene is TRBV6-6, the J gene TRBJ1-4; no firm D call. Trimming took off 6 bases at V and 8 bases at J, with 10 bases between the two ends. The CDR3 runs to 12 residues. Germline CDR1 MNHNY, CDR2 SVGAGI (reference sequence). CDR3 residues: CASSSWEEKLFF. CDR3 coding DNA: TGTGCCAGCAGCTCGTGGGAGGAAAAACTGTTTTTT.

This clonotype was recorded at least ten times. This sequence joins TRBV28 and TRBJ1-2, with 7 bases fitting TRBD1. This CDR3 comprises 15 residues. Losses at the gene ends were 1 base for V and 2 bases for J; bases not matched to a gene: 4. CDR1 MDHEN and CDR2 SYDVKM come from the germline V gene. As DNA, the CDR3 is TGTGCCAGCAGTTTATTCAGGGGACAGAACTATGGCTACACCTTC. As protein: CASSLFRGQNYGYTF.

This clonotype came up many times. The rearrangement uses TRBV28 and TRBJ1-2; D possibly corresponds to TRBD1 (5 bases). V was trimmed by 6 bases and J by 9 bases, leaving 17 bases between them. The CDR3 runs to 13 residues. CDR1 is MDHEN, CDR2 SYDVKM, per germline. CDR3 amino acids: CASSAGGEVRYTF. CDR3 bases: TGTGCCAGCAGCGCGGGAGGGGAGGTTCGCTACACCTTC.